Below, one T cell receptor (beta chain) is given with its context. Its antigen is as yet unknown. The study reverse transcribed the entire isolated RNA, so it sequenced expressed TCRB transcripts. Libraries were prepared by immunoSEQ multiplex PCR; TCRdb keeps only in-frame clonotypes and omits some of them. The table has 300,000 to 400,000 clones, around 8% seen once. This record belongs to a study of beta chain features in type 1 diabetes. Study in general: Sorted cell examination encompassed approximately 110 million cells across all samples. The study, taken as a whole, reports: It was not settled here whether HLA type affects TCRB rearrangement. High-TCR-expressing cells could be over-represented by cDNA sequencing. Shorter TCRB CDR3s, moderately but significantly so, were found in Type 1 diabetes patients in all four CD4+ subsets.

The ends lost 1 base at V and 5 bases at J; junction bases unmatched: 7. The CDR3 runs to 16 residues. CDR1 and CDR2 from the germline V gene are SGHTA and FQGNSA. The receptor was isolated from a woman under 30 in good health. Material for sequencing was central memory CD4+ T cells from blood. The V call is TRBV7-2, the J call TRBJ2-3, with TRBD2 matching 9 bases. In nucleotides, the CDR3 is TGTGCCAGCAGCTTAGTGTCAGCGGGAGGAAAAGATACGCAGTATTTT. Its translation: CASSLVSAGGKDTQYF.